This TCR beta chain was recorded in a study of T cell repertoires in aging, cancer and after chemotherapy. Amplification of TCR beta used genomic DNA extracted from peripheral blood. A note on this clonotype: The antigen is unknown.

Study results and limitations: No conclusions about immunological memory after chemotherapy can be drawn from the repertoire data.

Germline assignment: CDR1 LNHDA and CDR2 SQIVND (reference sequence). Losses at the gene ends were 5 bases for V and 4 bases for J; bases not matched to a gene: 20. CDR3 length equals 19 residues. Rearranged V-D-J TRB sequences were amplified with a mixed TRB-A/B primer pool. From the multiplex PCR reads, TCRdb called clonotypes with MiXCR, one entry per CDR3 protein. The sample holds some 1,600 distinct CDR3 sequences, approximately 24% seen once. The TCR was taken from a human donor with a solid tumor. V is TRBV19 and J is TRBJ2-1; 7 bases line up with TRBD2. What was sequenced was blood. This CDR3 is CASSPTAGVVYWIYNEQFF. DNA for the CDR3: TGTGCCAGTAGTCCGACGGCGGGAGTCGTATATTGGATATACAATGAGCAGTTCTTC.